These T cell receptor beta chains were read from a single sample in a study of CD8 T cells in Susac syndrome. TCRdb re-derived calls from the immunoSEQ multiplex PCR reads in MiXCR, one entry per CDR3 protein. This sample has 300,000 or so distinct CDR3 sequences; approximately 90% occur once, and the top ten carry 0.065%. Sequencing was performed on CD4+ T cells from PBMCs. These receptors all stem from a human donor with multiple sclerosis. CDR3s leave out the opening cysteine and the closing phenylalanine or tryptophan. Each record gives: V gene, J gene, CDR3 protein.

>TRBV7-3|TRBJ2-5
ASSLNGGARSQETQY
>TRBV3-1|TRBJ1-1
ASSQQTGGTEAF
>TRBV7-3|TRBJ1-3
ASSSPPRDTGGTIY
>TRBV5-1|TRBJ2-2
ASSLTTTNTGELF
>TRBV18|TRBJ1-2
ASSPPSGTGGYGYT
>TRBV5-1|TRBJ1-1
ASSLVPRRTEAF
>TRBV14|TRBJ1-2
ASSQERRGYGYT
>TRBV5-1|TRBJ2-5
ASSLTAGYRETQY
>TRBV9|TRBJ1-5
ASSAGTGGYQPQH
>TRBV2|TRBJ2-5
ASSPIRGPQETQY
>TRBV29-1|TRBJ1-5
SVAPAPGNQPQH
>TRBV28|TRBJ1-1
ASSMRDRARNTEAF
>TRBV29-1|TRBJ2-7
SVVPLAGQQY
>TRBV5-4|TRBJ2-3
ASSSQGRLADLTDTQY
>TRBV5-6|TRBJ2-1
ASIDSPTYNEQF
>TRBV7-3|TRBJ2-3
ASSFPGLAGPTDTQY
>TRBV10-2|TRBJ2-5
ARGVGSGGAGETQY
>TRBV7-8|TRBJ2-5
ASSLAVLGTGRLRTQY
>TRBV6-4|TRBJ2-2
ASSREATGWPTGELF
>TRBV6-1|TRBJ1-3
ASSAKGGREGNTIY
>TRBV20-1|TRBJ2-7
SASAGAGNLYEQY
>TRBV19|TRBJ1-5
ASRQQGSGNQPQH
>TRBV28|TRBJ1-6
ASSFNKGASPLH